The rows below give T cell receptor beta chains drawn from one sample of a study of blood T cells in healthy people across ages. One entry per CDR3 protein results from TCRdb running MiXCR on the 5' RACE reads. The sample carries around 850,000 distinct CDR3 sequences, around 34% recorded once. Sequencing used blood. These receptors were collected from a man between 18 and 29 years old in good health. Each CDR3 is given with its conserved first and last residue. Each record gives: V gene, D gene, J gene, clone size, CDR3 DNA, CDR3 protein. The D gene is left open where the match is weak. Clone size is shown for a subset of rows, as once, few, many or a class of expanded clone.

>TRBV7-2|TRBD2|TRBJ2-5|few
TGTGCCAGCAGCTTAGCGGCTAGCGGGGCGCACAATGAGCAGTACTTC
CASSLAASGAHNEQYF
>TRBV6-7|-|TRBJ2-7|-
TGTGCCAGCAGTTACTCAGGGGGAATGGGGTACGAGCAGTACTTC
CASSYSGGMGYEQYF
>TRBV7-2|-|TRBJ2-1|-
TGTGCCAGCAGCCGTAGCTGGACCGACAATGAGCAGTTCTTC
CASSRSWTDNEQFF
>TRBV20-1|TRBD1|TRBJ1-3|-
TGCAGTGCCCCAATACTAGGGGGCACTGGAAACACCATATATTTT
CSAPILGGTGNTIYF
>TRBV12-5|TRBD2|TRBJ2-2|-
TGTGCTAGTGGCCCCTTCCCGGGGGGAACGAACACCGGGGAGCTGTTTTTT
CASGPFPGGTNTGELFF
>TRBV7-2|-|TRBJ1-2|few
TGTGCCAGCAGCCCCGCAGGGTCGGATGGCTACACCTTC
CASSPAGSDGYTF
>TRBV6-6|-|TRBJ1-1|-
TGTGCCAGCAGTTCCGGTGTAACAGGAGACACTGAAGCTTTCTTT
CASSSGVTGDTEAFF
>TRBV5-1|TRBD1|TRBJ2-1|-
TGCGCCAGCAGCGCATCTCAGGGGGCGGGGAATGAGCAGTTCTTC
CASSASQGAGNEQFF
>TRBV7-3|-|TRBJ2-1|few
TGTGCCAGCAGCTTAAGACTGGGGTCCCCCTACAATGAGCAGTTCTTC
CASSLRLGSPYNEQFF
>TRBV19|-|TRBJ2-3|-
TGTGCCAGTAGTATCCATGAGGGCGGGGAAGTAACAGATACGCAGTATTTT
CASSIHEGGEVTDTQYF
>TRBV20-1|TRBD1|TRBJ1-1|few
TGCAGTGCTAGAAAACAGGGGACGGGGACTGAAGCTTTCTTT
CSARKQGTGTEAFF
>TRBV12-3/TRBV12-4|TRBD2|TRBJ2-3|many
TGTGCCAGCAGCCCACTAGCGGCAGATCCGGGTACGCAGTATTTT
CASSPLAADPGTQYF
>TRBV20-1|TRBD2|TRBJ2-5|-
TGCAGTGCCAACCTTATGCGGGGGGCATACAATGAGCAGTACTTC
CSANLMRGAYNEQYF
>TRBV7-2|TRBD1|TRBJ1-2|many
TGTGCCAGCAGCTTAATGGGACAGGGGAGCTATGGCTACACCTTC
CASSLMGQGSYGYTF
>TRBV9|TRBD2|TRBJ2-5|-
TGTGCCAGCAGCGTTACTAGCGGGGGTGTGGGTAATGAGCAGTACTTC
CASSVTSGGVGNEQYF
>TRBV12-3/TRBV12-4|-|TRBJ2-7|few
TGTGCCAGCAGTCCACCCCGGGGGGCGAACAATGAGCAGTACTTC
CASSPPRGANNEQYF
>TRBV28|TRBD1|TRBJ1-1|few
TGTGCCAGCAGTCTTGGACAGGAGAAAGCTTTCTTT
CASSLGQEKAFF
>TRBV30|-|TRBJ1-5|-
TGTGCCTGGACAAAAGGTGGCAATCAGCCCCAGCATTTT
CAWTKGGNQPQHF
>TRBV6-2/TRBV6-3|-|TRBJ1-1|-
TGTGCCAGCAGCTGGGGGTATCTGAACACTGAAGCTTTCTTT
CASSWGYLNTEAFF
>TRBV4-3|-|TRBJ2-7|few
TGCGCCAGCAGCCAAGCAGATTTCTCGGCCGTAGAGCAGTACTTC
CASSQADFSAVEQYF
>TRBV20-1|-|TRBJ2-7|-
TGCAGTGCTAGAGACCATGGGACGCGAAGCTCCTACGAGCAGTACTTC
CSARDHGTRSSYEQYF
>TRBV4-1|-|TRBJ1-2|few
TGCGCCAGCAGCCCAAACTGGGGGAACTATGGCTACACCTTC
CASSPNWGNYGYTF
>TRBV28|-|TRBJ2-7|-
TGTGCCAGCAGTTTAGGGACCCCACCCTACGAGCAGTACTTC
CASSLGTPPYEQYF
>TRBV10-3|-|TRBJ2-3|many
TGTGCCATCAGTGAGCCGGGGAAATCAGATACGCAGTATTTT
CAISEPGKSDTQYF
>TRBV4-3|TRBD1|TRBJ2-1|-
TGCGCCAGCAGCCTAGGCAGGGGGCCCTCCTACGAGCAGTTCTTC
CASSLGRGPSYEQFF
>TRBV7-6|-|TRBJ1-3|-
TGTGCCAGCAGCTCGACACCTGGAAACACCATATATTTT
CASSSTPGNTIYF
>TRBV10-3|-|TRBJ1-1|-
TGTGCCATCAGTGTAAGCCAGGAGAACACTGAAGCTTTCTTT
CAISVSQENTEAFF
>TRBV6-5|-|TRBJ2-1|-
TGTGCCAGCAGCCCCGAGACAGCTAAAAACATTCAGTTCTTC
CASSPETAKNIQFF
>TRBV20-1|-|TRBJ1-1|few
TGCAGTGCTATCGAAATCAGGGGGAACACTGAAGCTTTCTTT
CSAIEIRGNTEAFF
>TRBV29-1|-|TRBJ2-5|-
TGCAGCGTTGAAAAGGGAGGAGGGAATAAAGCGAATGAGCAGTACTTC
CSVEKGGGNKANEQYF
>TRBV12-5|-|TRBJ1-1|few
TGTGCTAGTGGTTTGGTACTCGGCAGGCAGGGCACTGAAGCTTTCTTT
CASGLVLGRQGTEAFF
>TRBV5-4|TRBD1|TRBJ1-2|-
TGTGCCAGCAGCTTCGATACAGGGGGCAACGGGGGCTACACCTTC
CASSFDTGGNGGYTF
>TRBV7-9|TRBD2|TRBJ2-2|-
TGTGCCAGCAGCTTAGCGCGGACTAGCGGGGTAACTACGAACACCGGGGAGCTGTTTTTT
CASSLARTSGVTTNTGELFF
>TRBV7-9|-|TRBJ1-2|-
TGTTCCAGCAGTCCAACGGGGGGCGGCTACACCTTC
CSSSPTGGGYTF
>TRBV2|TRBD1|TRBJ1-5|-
TGTGCCAGCAGTTACACCGGGACAGGGGGCAATCAGCCCCAGCATTTT
CASSYTGTGGNQPQHF
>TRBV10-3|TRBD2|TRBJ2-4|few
TGTGCCATCAGTCCTAGCGGGGGCGCTTCCTACAATGAGCAGTACTTC
CAISPSGGASYNEQYF
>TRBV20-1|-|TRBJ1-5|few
TGCAGTGCTAGAGATGGAAACGATCAGCCCCAGCATTTT
CSARDGNDQPQHF
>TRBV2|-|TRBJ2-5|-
TGTGCCAGCAGTGAAGTGGGGGGCCGAGAGACCCAGTACTTC
CASSEVGGRETQYF
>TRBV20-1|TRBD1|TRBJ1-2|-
TGCAGTGCCCCCCGGGAAGGGGGCTTAAGCTATGGCTACACCTTC
CSAPREGGLSYGYTF
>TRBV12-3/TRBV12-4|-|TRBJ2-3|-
TGTGCCAGCAGTCCCGGACAGCGCGGGGATACGCAGTATTTT
CASSPGQRGDTQYF
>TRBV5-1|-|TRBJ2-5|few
TGCGCCAGCAGCTTGTCAGGGGCGGTGGAGACCCAGTACTTC
CASSLSGAVETQYF
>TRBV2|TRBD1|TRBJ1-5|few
TGTGCCAGCAGCGAAACAGGGGATGATCAGCCCCAGCATTTT
CASSETGDDQPQHF
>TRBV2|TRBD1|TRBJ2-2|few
TGTGCCAGCATTTCCGGGACAGGGGTTACCGGGGAGCTGTTTTTT
CASISGTGVTGELFF
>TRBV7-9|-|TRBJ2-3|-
TGTGCCAGCAGCTCTGTTGGGGCGACAGATACGCAGTATTTT
CASSSVGATDTQYF
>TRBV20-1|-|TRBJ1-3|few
TGCAGTGCTAGGTGGATCCTCTCTGGAAACACCATATATTTT
CSARWILSGNTIYF
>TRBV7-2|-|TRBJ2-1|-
TGTGCCAGCAGCTTAGCCCGGACTCCCTACAATGAGCAGTTCTTC
CASSLARTPYNEQFF
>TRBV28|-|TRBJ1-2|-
TGTGCCAGCAGTTTCCGAAAATCCGCCAGGGAGGAGTATGGCTACACCTTC
CASSFRKSAREEYGYTF
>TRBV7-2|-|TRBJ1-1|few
TGTGCCAGCAGCCTGAAGGATCGGACTGAAGCTTTCTTT
CASSLKDRTEAFF
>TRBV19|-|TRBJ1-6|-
TGTGCCAGTAGTATAGAGACGGACTTCTATTCACCCCTCCACTTT
CASSIETDFYSPLHF
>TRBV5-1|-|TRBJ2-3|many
TGCGCCAGCAGCACCGGCGCTAGCACAGATACGCAGTATTTT
CASSTGASTDTQYF